This entry features one T cell receptor (beta chain) sequence. This sample includes further DNA sequences coding for the same CDR3. Measured with immunoSEQ multiplex PCR; TCRdb has only the in-frame clones, and not every one. This sample yields 120,000 to 150,000 clones, of which around 88% are seen a single time; approximately 3.1% belongs to the top ten. These data originate in a study of T cell responses to AZD1222 COVID-19 vaccine. The sample here was peripheral blood, taken on day 0 of MenACWY control vaccination. This receptor was identified in an adult in good health.

CDR3 protein: CASSLLGGSGNTIYF. In DNA form, the CDR3 reads TGTGCCAGCAGTTTATTGGGGGGCTCTGGAAACACCATATATTTT. The V and J genes are TRBV28 and TRBJ1-3; perhaps TRBD1 as D (5 bases). The V gene's germline CDR1 is MDHEN and CDR2 SYDVKM. The CDR3 covers 15 residues. The V end lost 1 base, the J end lost 0 bases, and 7 bases lay between the germline ends.